Below are 21 T cell receptor beta chains sequenced from a single sample in a study of blood T cell repertoires in COVID-19. Sequenced by immunoSEQ multiplex PCR; TCRdb stores in-frame clones only, minus some. The profile covers approximately 100,000 clones, with over 70% appearing a single time and approximately 0.9% taken by the ten largest. The sample was peripheral blood. The receptors come from a human donor with acute or convalescent COVID-19. The donor label of this sample is uncertain.

This sequence joins TRBV4-2 and TRBJ2-2; 14 bases match TRBD2. Germline CDR1 reads LGHNA; CDR2 reads YNFKEQ. Trimming removed 2 bases from V and 5 bases from J; junction bases left unmatched: 7. This CDR3 has 18 residues. The CDR3 here is CASSQPGLAGVGTGELFF. As DNA, the CDR3 is TGTGCCAGCAGCCAACCGGGACTAGCGGGGGTCGGGACCGGGGAGCTGTTTTTT.

The V gene is TRBV18, the J gene TRBJ1-4; no clear D. V was pared by 2 bases and J by 5 bases, with 9 bases between. Germline-derived CDR1 and CDR2 are KGHSH and LQKENI. CDR3 length equals 14 residues. The DNA for the CDR3 is TGTGCCAGCTCACCAGGCAGGTCCAATGAAAAACTGTTTTTT. Translating it yields CASSPGRSNEKLFF.

The J gene is TRBJ1-1, the V gene TRBV7-6; D not certain. Per the germline V gene, CDR1 is SGHVS and CDR2 is FNYEAQ. CDR3 length: 15 residues. V was pared by 2 bases and J by 1 base, with 11 bases between. For the CDR3, the DNA is TGTGCCAGCAGCTTATCGGAACAGTGGAACACTGAAGCTTTCTTT. Encoded protein: CASSLSEQWNTEAFF.

This sequence joins TRBV7-9 and TRBJ2-2; D possibly corresponds to TRBD1 (6 bases). The CDR3 runs 17 residues. Germline V CDR1 and CDR2: SEHNR, FQNEAQ (reference sequence). V lost 3 bases, J lost 2 bases, and 16 bases lay in between. CDR3 sequence (DNA): TGTGCCAGCAGCTTGGTTGGAAGGGGACAAAACACCGGGGAGCTGTTTTTT. This sequence encodes CASSLVGRGQNTGELFF.

This chain links TRBV19 with TRBJ2-6; possibly TRBD2 for D (6 bases). CDR3 length: 17 amino acids. With 4 bases removed from V and 0 bases from J, the gap between germline ends came to 13 bases. Germline lookup yields CDR1 LNHDA and CDR2 SQIVND (reference sequence). The chain's CDR3 is CASSSRPGSSGANVLTF. CDR3 sequence (DNA): TGTGCCAGTAGTAGCCGGCCCGGGAGCTCTGGGGCCAACGTCCTGACTTTC. The full variable domain, in which reference TRBV19 and TRBJ2-6 provide the parts outside the CDR3, is DGGITQSPKYLFRKEGQNVTLSCEQNLNHDAMYWYRQDPGQGLRLIYYSQIVNDFQKGDIAEGYSVSREKKESFPLTVTSAQKNPTAFYLCASSSRPGSSGANVLTFGAGSRLTVL.

The J gene is TRBJ2-5, the V gene TRBV6-5; a weak D match, TRBD2 (5 bases). The CDR3 covers 13 residues. Germline assignment: CDR1 MNHEY and CDR2 SVGAGI. With 6 bases removed from V and 5 bases from J, the gap between germline ends came to 13 bases. The DNA of the CDR3 is TGTGCCAGCAGACCGGGATCCCAGGAGACCCAGTACTTC. Protein product: CASRPGSQETQYF.

This clone has a handful of counts. V and J are TRBV7-2 and TRBJ2-7; D not resolved. The CDR3 length is 15 residues. In germline, CDR1 is SGHTA, CDR2 FQGNSA. The V and J ends lost 3 bases and 2 bases respectively, with 14 bases between them. The CDR3 sequence: CASSLRPSPTYEQYV. For the CDR3, the DNA is TGTGCCAGCAGCTTGCGCCCCTCTCCCACCTACGAGCAGTACGTC.

Only a few counts were recorded for this clone. The rearrangement joins TRBV7-9 to TRBJ1-2; TRBD1 agrees at 9 bases. Germline trimming cut 5 bases from V and 5 bases from J; bases unmatched to any gene: 6. This CDR3 is 14 amino acids long. Looked up from germline, CDR1 is SEHNR and CDR2 is FQNEAQ (reference sequence). Here the CDR3 reads CASSPPGQGYGYTF. The CDR3 bases are TGTGCCAGCAGCCCCCCGGGACAGGGTTATGGCTACACCTTC.

V usage is TRBV2 and J usage is TRBJ1-5, with TRBD1 matching 8 bases. Germline lookup yields CDR1 SNHLY and CDR2 FYNNEI. This CDR3 has 13 amino acids. V was clipped by 6 bases and J by 5 bases; unmatched bases: 3. Here the CDR3 reads CASSLTGDQPQHF. CDR3 bases: TGTGCCAGCAGCTTGACAGGGGATCAGCCCCAGCATTTT.

This sequence joins TRBV5-1 and TRBJ2-3; 9 bases map to TRBD1. The germline V gene has CDR1 SGHRS and CDR2 YFSETQ. This CDR3 spans 17 amino acids. J was trimmed by 2 bases and V by 3 bases; bases with no gene match: 10. The chain's CDR3 is CASSSGLWDRATDTQYF. In nucleotides, the CDR3 is TGCGCCAGCAGCTCGGGGTTGTGGGACAGGGCCACAGATACGCAGTATTTT. The variable domain in full, with the rest retrieved from reference TRBV5-1 and TRBJ2-3, is KAGVTQTPRYLIKTRGQQVTLSCSPISGHRSVSWYQQTPGQGLQFLFEYFSETQRNKGNFPGRFSGRQFSNSRSEMNVSTLELGDSALYLCASSSGLWDRATDTQYFGPGTRLTVL.

This sequence joins TRBV6-1 and TRBJ1-2; 7 bases line up with TRBD1. CDR3 size: 16 residues. V trimming: 4 bases; J trimming: 3 bases; junction bases outside the gene matches: 11. CDR1 is MNHNS, CDR2 SASEGT, per germline. The CDR3 DNA reads TGTGCCAGCAGTGCGGGGGGGACAGCCCCCTACTATGGCTACACCTTC. This sequence encodes CASSAGGTAPYYGYTF.

The gene calls are TRBV6-6 and TRBJ2-6, with 7 bases fitting TRBD1. The length of the CDR3 is 14 residues. The germline CDR1 and CDR2 sequences are MNHNY and SVGAGI (reference sequence). V lost 7 bases to trimming and J lost 3 bases; unmatched junction nucleotides: 3. The DNA of the CDR3 is TGTGCCAGCACCGACAGGGTTGGGGCCAACGTCCTGACTTTC. Protein sequence: CASTDRVGANVLTF.

The chain uses TRBV7-2 and TRBJ1-1, with 7 bases identical to TRBD1. After removal of 3 bases from V and 5 bases from J, the junction contained 3 bases not matched to a gene. This CDR3 is 13 amino acids long. Looked up from germline, CDR1 is SGHTA and CDR2 is FQGNSA. The CDR3 region has the DNA TGTGCCAGCAGCTTGACAGGGATTACTGAAGCTTTCTTT. Protein product: CASSLTGITEAFF.

The chain employs TRBV15 and TRBJ2-7, with TRBD1 identical over 8 bases. The CDR3 covers 13 residues. V lost 8 bases and J lost 2; bases outside the gene matches: 5. CDR1 and CDR2 (germline): LNHNV, YYDKDF (reference sequence). CDR3 amino acids: CATSDRVTYEQYF. In nucleotides, the CDR3 is TGTGCCACCTCGGACAGGGTCACCTACGAGCAGTACTTC. Full variable domain (missing parts from reference TRBV15 and TRBJ2-7): DAMVIQNPRYQVTQFGKPVTLSCSQTLNHNVMYWYQQKSSQAPKLLFHYYDKDFNNEADTPDNFQSRRPNTSFCFLDIRSPGLGDTAMYLCATSDRVTYEQYFGPGTRLTVT.

This clone was detected a few times. This rearrangement joins TRBV28 to TRBJ1-5; 9 nucleotides line up with TRBD1. CDR1 and CDR2 (germline): MDHEN, SYDVKM. The length of the CDR3 is 13 residues. V was pared by 6 bases and J by 5 bases, with 2 bases of the junction left unmatched. CDR3 bases: TGTGCCAGCAGGGGACAGGGTTATCAGCCCCAGCATTTT. The encoded protein is CASRGQGYQPQHF.

This chain links TRBV2 with TRBJ1-6; tentatively, D is TRBD1 (5 bases). Germline V gene data show CDR1 as SNHLY and CDR2 as FYNNEI. V dropped 6 bases and J dropped 3 bases, with 15 bases sitting between them. The CDR3 length is 16 residues. This CDR3 reads CASSPSWTHYNSPLHF. CDR3 sequence (DNA): TGTGCCAGCAGCCCGAGTTGGACACACTATAATTCACCCCTCCACTTT.

The genes are TRBV2 and TRBJ1-5; no clear D. CDR1 is SNHLY, CDR2 FYNNEI, per germline. V was shortened by 2 bases and J by 5 bases, with 13 bases between the two germline ends. The CDR3 has 15 amino acids. The CDR3 region has the DNA TGTGCCAGCAGTGAAATGGGGAGGCCATATCAGCCCCAGCATTTT. Amino acid sequence: CASSEMGRPYQPQHF.

The gene calls are TRBV6-1 and TRBJ2-3, with TRBD2 matching over 11 bases. V shed 4 bases, J shed 1 base, and the junction held 4 bases outside the gene matches. CDR1 is MNHNS, CDR2 SASEGT, per germline. The CDR3 loop spans 16 amino acids. In nucleotides, the CDR3 is TGTGCCAGCAGTGGCAGACTAGCGGGACGCACAGATACGCAGTATTTT. This translates into CASSGRLAGRTDTQYF.

The chain is built from TRBV29-1 and TRBJ1-1; no clear D. The V end lost 2 bases, the J end lost 2 bases, and 6 bases lay between the germline ends. The CDR3 consists of 12 residues. Germline values: CDR1 SQVTM, CDR2 ANQGSEA. The chain's CDR3 is CSVERGNTEAFF. The CDR3 nucleotides are TGCAGCGTTGAACGGGGTAACACTGAAGCTTTCTTT.

This sequence joins TRBV3-1 (or the pseudogene TRBV3-2) and TRBJ2-1, with a weak D call TRBD2 (5 bases). CDR3 size: 15 residues. V dropped 1 base and J dropped 8 bases, with 15 bases sitting between them. The germline gives CDR1 LGHDT, CDR2 YNNKEL (reference sequence). The CDR3 is CASSQALARRHEQFF. The DNA for the CDR3 is TGTGCCAGCAGCCAAGCCCTAGCCCGTCGGCATGAGCAGTTCTTC.

The V and J genes are TRBV13 and TRBJ2-1; D possibly corresponds to TRBD1 (8 bases). Germline CDR1 PRHDT, CDR2 FYEKMQ (reference sequence). The CDR3 runs 16 residues. The V end lost 7 bases, the J end lost 4 bases, and 20 bases lay between the germline ends. The CDR3 is CASTPGGQDFYNEQFF. CDR3 DNA: TGTGCCAGCACCCCGGGGGGACAGGACTTTTACAATGAGCAGTTCTTC.